The rows below give T cell receptor beta chains drawn from one sample of a study of CD8 T cells in ankylosing spondylitis. TCRdb reprocessed the 5' RACE reads with MiXCR, giving one entry per CDR3 protein. In the table there are 230,000 or so distinct CDR3 sequences, about 20% of which are singletons. The sequenced sample was blood, either unsorted or a sorted T cell fraction (not recorded which). Receptors originate from a male donor with ankylosing spondylitis or in good health (not recorded which). Both conserved end residues are trimmed from each CDR3. Each record gives: J gene, V gene, CDR3 protein.

J gene: TRBJ1-5; V gene: TRBV19; CDR3 protein: ASRRQGSNQPQH
J gene: TRBJ2-7; V gene: TRBV5-5; CDR3 protein: ASRSGTGAYEQY
J gene: TRBJ2-1; V gene: TRBV6-1; CDR3 protein: ASSEGGDNEQF
J gene: TRBJ2-1; V gene: TRBV7-3; CDR3 protein: ASSLGESGSSYNEQF
J gene: TRBJ2-5; V gene: TRBV12-3/TRBV12-4; CDR3 protein: ASSFGVRGRAETQY
J gene: TRBJ2-3; V gene: TRBV7-6; CDR3 protein: ASSLSSGIANTQY
J gene: TRBJ1-5; V gene: TRBV9; CDR3 protein: ASSAGPLNQPQH
J gene: TRBJ1-1; V gene: TRBV4-1; CDR3 protein: ASSQVGENTEAF
J gene: TRBJ1-2; V gene: TRBV4-1; CDR3 protein: ASSQDETEDPNYGYT
J gene: TRBJ2-7; V gene: TRBV29-1; CDR3 protein: SVWDRGERNEQY
J gene: TRBJ2-2; V gene: TRBV10-3; CDR3 protein: ATNLAGGPGELF
J gene: TRBJ2-1; V gene: TRBV20-1; CDR3 protein: SVSPPDYEGYEQF
J gene: TRBJ2-5; V gene: TRBV4-3; CDR3 protein: ASSPRTGVKTQY
J gene: TRBJ1-5; V gene: TRBV7-9; CDR3 protein: ASSLADGPGPQH
J gene: TRBJ2-3; V gene: TRBV11-2; CDR3 protein: ASIPGGEDTQY
J gene: TRBJ2-1; V gene: TRBV4-1; CDR3 protein: ASSQAGAGLAGGPVNEQF
J gene: TRBJ2-7; V gene: TRBV25-1; CDR3 protein: ASSDLGRAGVVGAEQY
J gene: TRBJ1-1; V gene: TRBV19; CDR3 protein: ASQDKLFAEAF
J gene: TRBJ2-1; V gene: TRBV6-2/TRBV6-3; CDR3 protein: ASSCFPGIFPYNEQF
J gene: TRBJ2-7; V gene: TRBV5-1; CDR3 protein: ASSPSRTGGPYEQY
J gene: TRBJ2-3; V gene: TRBV5-1; CDR3 protein: ASSLDLGFDTDTQY
J gene: TRBJ2-7; V gene: TRBV5-1; CDR3 protein: ASSSTTSAYEQY
J gene: TRBJ1-1; V gene: TRBV7-2; CDR3 protein: ASTFMGYGTEAF
J gene: TRBJ2-2; V gene: TRBV11-1; CDR3 protein: ASSQGTSGSFANTGELF
J gene: TRBJ1-5; V gene: TRBV7-9; CDR3 protein: ASSTDRDSNQPQH
J gene: TRBJ2-3; V gene: TRBV5-1; CDR3 protein: ASSQDPKGPDTQY
J gene: TRBJ2-7; V gene: TRBV5-1; CDR3 protein: ASRPWAGYEQY
J gene: TRBJ2-7; V gene: TRBV28; CDR3 protein: ASSLGISSYEQY
J gene: TRBJ1-5; V gene: TRBV16; CDR3 protein: ASSLIGTGLNQPQH
J gene: TRBJ2-2; V gene: TRBV12-3/TRBV12-4; CDR3 protein: ASIDRTNTGELF
J gene: TRBJ2-7; V gene: TRBV9; CDR3 protein: ASSVGAGGEQY
J gene: TRBJ2-7; V gene: TRBV12-3/TRBV12-4; CDR3 protein: ASTRADFYEQY
J gene: TRBJ1-1; V gene: TRBV5-6; CDR3 protein: ASSLLAEMNTEAF
J gene: TRBJ2-5; V gene: TRBV9; CDR3 protein: ASSKREEGETQY
J gene: TRBJ2-1; V gene: TRBV15; CDR3 protein: ATSREGDSSYNEQF
J gene: TRBJ1-5; V gene: TRBV12-3/TRBV12-4; CDR3 protein: ASGAGVDQPQH
J gene: TRBJ2-7; V gene: TRBV18; CDR3 protein: ASSSSGISGPYQQY
J gene: TRBJ1-2; V gene: TRBV6-1; CDR3 protein: ASSPQGFSGYT
J gene: TRBJ2-4; V gene: TRBV5-1; CDR3 protein: ASSLVESGGYSKNIQY
J gene: TRBJ2-2; V gene: TRBV3-1; CDR3 protein: ASSQDLTSGRTNTGELF
J gene: TRBJ2-7; V gene: TRBV10-3; CDR3 protein: AITGDKTYEQY
J gene: TRBJ2-3; V gene: TRBV10-3; CDR3 protein: ATYPGGFASTDTQY
J gene: TRBJ1-2; V gene: TRBV7-2; CDR3 protein: ASSLPRTEKTNYGYT
J gene: TRBJ2-5; V gene: TRBV28; CDR3 protein: ASTHNRGLGETQY
J gene: TRBJ2-1; V gene: TRBV5-1; CDR3 protein: ASSLPANNEQF
J gene: TRBJ2-3; V gene: TRBV28; CDR3 protein: ASSLTRIGTDTQY
J gene: TRBJ2-5; V gene: TRBV3-1; CDR3 protein: ASSPDSGTETQY
J gene: TRBJ2-2; V gene: TRBV6-2/TRBV6-3; CDR3 protein: ASRPGGIGELF